This entry describes one T cell receptor beta chain. Its target is not known. The data originate from a study of T-cell reconstitution after alpha-beta-depleted transplantation in children. Notes on the study in general: Several hundred expanded graft clones reportedly supplied alpha-beta T cells about two months after transplant.

The authors prepared the TCRbeta library with unique molecular identifiers. TCRdb processed the PCR reads anew with MiXCR; each CDR3 protein has one entry. In the table there are approximately 630,000 distinct CDR3 sequences, under 15% of which are singletons. This clonotype was obtained from a girl aged 2 to 10 with congenital amegakaryocytic thrombocytopenia, due to receive a stem cell transplant. The sample was PBMCs, taken before TCRalphabeta/CD19-depleted stem cell transplant.

The CDR3 protein is CASSFSGDGEQYF. In DNA, the CDR3 is TGTGCCAGCAGTTTCTCAGGGGATGGCGAGCAGTACTTC. J is TRBJ2-7 and V is TRBV12-3 or TRBV12-4, with D possibly being TRBD1 (6 bases). The CDR3 spans 13 residues. V gave up 3 bases and J gave up 6 bases, with 12 bases separating them.